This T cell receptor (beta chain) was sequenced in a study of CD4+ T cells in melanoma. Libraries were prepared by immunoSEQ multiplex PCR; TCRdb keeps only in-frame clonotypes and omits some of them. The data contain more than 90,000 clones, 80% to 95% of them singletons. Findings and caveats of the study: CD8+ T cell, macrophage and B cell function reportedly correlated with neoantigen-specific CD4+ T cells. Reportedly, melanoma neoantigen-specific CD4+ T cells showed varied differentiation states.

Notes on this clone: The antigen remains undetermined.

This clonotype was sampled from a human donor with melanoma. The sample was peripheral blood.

In DNA, the CDR3 is TGTGCCAGTAAGCCTACGGGACAGTCATTCTATGGCTACACCTTC. Translating it yields CASKPTGQSFYGYTF. The chain uses TRBV19 and TRBJ1-2; 7 nucleotides match TRBD1. Trimming removed 7 bases from V and 4 bases from J; junction bases left unmatched: 12. This CDR3 comprises 15 residues. CDR1 is LNHDA, CDR2 SQIVND, per germline (reference sequence).